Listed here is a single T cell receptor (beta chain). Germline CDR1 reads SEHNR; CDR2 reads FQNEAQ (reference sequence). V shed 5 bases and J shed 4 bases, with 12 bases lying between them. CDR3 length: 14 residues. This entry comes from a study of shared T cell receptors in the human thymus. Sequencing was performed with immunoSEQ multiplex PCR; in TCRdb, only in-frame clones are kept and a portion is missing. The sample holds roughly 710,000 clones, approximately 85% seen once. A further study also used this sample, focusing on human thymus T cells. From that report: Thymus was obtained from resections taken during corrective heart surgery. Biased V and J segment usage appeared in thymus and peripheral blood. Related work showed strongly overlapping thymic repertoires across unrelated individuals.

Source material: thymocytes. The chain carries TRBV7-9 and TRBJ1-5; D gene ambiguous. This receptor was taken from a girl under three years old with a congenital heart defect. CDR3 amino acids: CASSLDELNQPQHF. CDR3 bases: TGTGCCAGCAGCCTCGATGAGCTTAATCAGCCCCAGCATTTT. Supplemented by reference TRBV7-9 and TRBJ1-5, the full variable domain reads DTGVSQNPRHKITKRGQNVTFRCDPISEHNRLYWYRQTLGQGPEFLTYFQNEAQLEKSRLLSDRFSAERPKGSFSTLEIQRTEQGDSAMYLCASSLDELNQPQHFGDGTRLSIL.